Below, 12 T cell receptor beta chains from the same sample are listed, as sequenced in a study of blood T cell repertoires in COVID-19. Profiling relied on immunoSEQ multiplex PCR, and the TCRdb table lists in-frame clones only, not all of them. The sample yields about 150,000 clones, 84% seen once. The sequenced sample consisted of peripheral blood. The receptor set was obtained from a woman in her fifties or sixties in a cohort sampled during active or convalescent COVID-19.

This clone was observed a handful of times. Here the CDR3 DNA reads TGTGCCTGGAGCACAGGGGTAAGCGGCTACACCTTC. Its protein product is CAWSTGVSGYTF. This chain joins TRBV30 and TRBJ1-2; 7 bases line up with TRBD1. With 3 bases clipped from V and 8 bases from J, the junction kept 6 bases outside the gene matches. The germline gives CDR1 GTSNPN, CDR2 SVGIG (reference sequence). The CDR3 is 12 residues long.

The CDR3, as DNA: TGTGCCAGTAGTGAACAGGGGGCGGGTAATGAAAAACTGTTTTTT. It encodes CASSEQGAGNEKLFF. The V call is TRBV19, the J call TRBJ1-4; TRBD1 aligns across 9 bases. CDR1 is LNHDA, CDR2 SQIVND, per germline (reference sequence). Trimming took 5 bases from V and 4 from J; bases not matched to a gene: 5. The CDR3 loop spans 15 amino acids.

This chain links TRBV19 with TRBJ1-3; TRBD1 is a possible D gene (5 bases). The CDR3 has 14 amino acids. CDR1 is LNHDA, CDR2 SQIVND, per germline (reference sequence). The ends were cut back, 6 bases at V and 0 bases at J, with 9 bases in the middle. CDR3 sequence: CASSRQYSGNTIYF. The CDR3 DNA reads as TGTGCCAGTAGCCGACAGTACTCTGGAAACACCATATATTTT.

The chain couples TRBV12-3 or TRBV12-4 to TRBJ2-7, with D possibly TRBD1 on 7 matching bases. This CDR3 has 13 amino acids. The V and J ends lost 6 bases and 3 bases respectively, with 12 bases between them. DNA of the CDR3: TGTGCCAGCAGCGCGGGACAGCTCTACGAGCAGTACTTC. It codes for CASSAGQLYEQYF.

The CDR3 nucleotides are TGTGCCAGCAGCGTTACCTCTCACAGGGGGCCTAACCGAAATAATAATTCACCCCTCCACTTT. Translated, it gives CASSVTSHRGPNRNNNSPLHF. This chain links TRBV21-1 with TRBJ1-6; TRBD1 is the table's D call and was not checked against the DNA. TRBV21-1 is annotated as a pseudogene. The CDR3 extends over 21 amino acids.

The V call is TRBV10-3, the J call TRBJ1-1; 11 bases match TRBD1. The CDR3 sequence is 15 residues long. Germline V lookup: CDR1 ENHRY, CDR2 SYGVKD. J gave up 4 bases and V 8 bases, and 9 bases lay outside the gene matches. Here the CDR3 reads CAILPGTGGATEAFF. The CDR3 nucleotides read TGTGCCATCCTTCCCGGGACAGGGGGAGCCACTGAAGCTTTCTTT.

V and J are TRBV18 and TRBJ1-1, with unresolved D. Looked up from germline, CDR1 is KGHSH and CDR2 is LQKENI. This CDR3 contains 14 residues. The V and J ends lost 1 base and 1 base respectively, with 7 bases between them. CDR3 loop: CASSPRAGNTEAFF. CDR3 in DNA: TGTGCCAGCTCACCACGGGCAGGGAACACTGAAGCTTTCTTT.

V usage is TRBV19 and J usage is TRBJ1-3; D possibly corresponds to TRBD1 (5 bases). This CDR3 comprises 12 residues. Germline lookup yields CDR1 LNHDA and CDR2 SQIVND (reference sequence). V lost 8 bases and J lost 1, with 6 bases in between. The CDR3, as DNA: TGTGCCAGTGGGGCGTCTGGAAACACCATATATTTT. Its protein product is CASGASGNTIYF.

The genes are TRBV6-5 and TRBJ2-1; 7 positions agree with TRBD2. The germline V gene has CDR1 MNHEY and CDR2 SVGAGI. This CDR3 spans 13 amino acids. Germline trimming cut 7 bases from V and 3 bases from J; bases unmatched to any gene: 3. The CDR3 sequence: CASKRGGYNEQFF. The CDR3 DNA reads TGTGCCAGCAAGCGGGGAGGCTACAATGAGCAGTTCTTC.

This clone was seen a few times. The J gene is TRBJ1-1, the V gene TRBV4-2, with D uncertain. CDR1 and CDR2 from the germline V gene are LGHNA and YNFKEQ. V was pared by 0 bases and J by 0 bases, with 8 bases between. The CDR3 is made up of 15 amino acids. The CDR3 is CASSQESAVNTEAFF. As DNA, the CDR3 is TGTGCCAGCAGCCAAGAAAGTGCAGTGAACACTGAAGCTTTCTTT.

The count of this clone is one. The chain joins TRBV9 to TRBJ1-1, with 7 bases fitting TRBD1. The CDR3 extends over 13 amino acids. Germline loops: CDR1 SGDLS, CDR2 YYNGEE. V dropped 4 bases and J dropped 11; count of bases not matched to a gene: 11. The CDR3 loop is CASSPGQGVYAFF. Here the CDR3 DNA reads TGTGCCAGCAGCCCCGGGCAGGGGGTCTACGCTTTCTTT.

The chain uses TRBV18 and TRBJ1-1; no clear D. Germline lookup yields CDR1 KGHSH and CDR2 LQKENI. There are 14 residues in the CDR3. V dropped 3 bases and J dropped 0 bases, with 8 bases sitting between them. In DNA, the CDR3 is TGTGCCAGCTCACCGAGGGAATTGAACACTGAAGCTTTCTTT. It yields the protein CASSPRELNTEAFF.